This T cell receptor beta chain comes out of a study of T cell repertoires in cytomegalovirus infection. Germline-derived CDR1 and CDR2 are LNHDA and SQIVND (reference sequence). Deletions cut 1 base from V and 6 bases from J, with 16 bases between. This CDR3 has 16 amino acids. Each CDR3 protein gets one entry after TCRdb re-called the reads with MiXCR. The sample includes approximately 70,000 distinct CDR3 sequences, under 25% of them seen just once. Concerning this clonotype itself: The antigen is not known.

The chain recombines TRBV19 with TRBJ1-5; D remains unclear. The origin of this receptor is a human donor in good health (CMV status not recorded). Some clones in this sample may be carry-over from other donors' samples. Sample: PBMCs, sequenced either directly or after in vitro stimulation (not recorded which). CDR3 protein: CASSIGVSGASQPQHF. The CDR3 nucleotides read TGTGCCAGTAGTATAGGGGTAAGTGGCGCCAGTCAGCCCCAGCATTTT.